These 24 T cell receptor beta chains originate from one sample sequenced in a study of blood T cells in healthy people across ages. Then a second PCR, running about 6 to 12 cycles, was carried out with a sample-barcoded 5' primer and a J-beta primer mix. Using its own MiXCR run on the 5' RACE reads, TCRdb lists one record per CDR3 protein. The sample has more than 650,000 distinct CDR3 sequences; roughly 26% are singletons. A further study also used this sample, focusing on T cells of mothers and their children.

The sequenced sample consisted of blood. The receptors stem from a boy aged 5 to 17 in good health.

This clonotype has a handful of counts. The chain uses TRBV5-4 and TRBJ2-5; D is unclear. The V and J ends lost 4 bases and 2 bases respectively, with 12 bases between them. The CDR3 runs 14 residues. Germline values: CDR1 SGHNT, CDR2 YYREEE (reference sequence). CDR3 protein: CASSNRTYQETQYF. CDR3 sequence (DNA): TGTGCCAGCAGCAACCGGACGTATCAAGAGACCCAGTACTTC.

V usage is TRBV6-5 and J usage is TRBJ1-2, with a weak D call TRBD1 (5 bases). Germline-derived CDR1 and CDR2 are MNHEY and SVGAGI. V dropped 5 bases and J dropped 4 bases, with 14 bases sitting between them. The CDR3 length is 14 residues. The CDR3 region has the DNA TGTGCCAGCAGTCCCGCGGGGGTTGGCTATGGCTACACCTTC. It encodes CASSPAGVGYGYTF.

V is TRBV11-2 and J is TRBJ2-3, with 10 bases that match TRBD2. V lost 5 bases, J lost 5 bases, and 7 bases stayed unmatched. In germline, CDR1 is SGHAT, CDR2 FQNNGV. The CDR3 consists of 15 residues. The CDR3 coding sequence is TGTGCCAGCAGCCACGACCCTAGCGGGGGAGATACGCAGTATTTT. As protein: CASSHDPSGGDTQYF.

The V gene is TRBV10-3, the J gene TRBJ2-1; D unclear. The germline V gene has CDR1 ENHRY and CDR2 SYGVKD. Trimming took off 0 bases at V and 5 bases at J, with 8 bases between the two ends. This CDR3 is built from 14 residues. CDR3 sequence reads: CAISESFTDNEQFF. CDR3 coding DNA: TGTGCCATCAGTGAGTCGTTTACGGACAATGAGCAGTTCTTC.

This chain links TRBV6-1 with TRBJ2-5; D remains unclear. The J call may not be correct, given that the DNA end is closer to TRBJ2-1. This CDR3 contains 16 residues. Germline CDR1 and CDR2: MNHNS and SASEGT. CDR3 in amino acids: CASATLKVGSYNEQFF. The DNA of the CDR3 is TGTGCCAGCGCTACATTGAAGGTTGGCTCCTACAATGAGCAGTTCTTC.

The chain couples TRBV12-3 or TRBV12-4 to TRBJ1-4; D not certain. CDR3 length: 11 residues. V lost 7 bases, J lost 8 bases, and 8 bases lay in between. CDR3 nucleotide sequence: TGTGCCAGCATAGGTGTCGAAAAACTGTTTTTT. This codes for CASIGVEKLFF.

This clonotype was seen just once. This rearrangement joins TRBV2 to TRBJ1-1; D remains unclear. The V end was cut by 7 bases, the J end by 5 bases, with 8 bases between. The CDR3 contains 11 residues. The germline CDR1 and CDR2 sequences are SNHLY and FYNNEI. The CDR3 sequence is CASKTETEAFF. The CDR3 coding sequence is TGTGCCAGCAAAACAGAGACTGAAGCTTTCTTT.

This clonotype was found a few times. The J gene is TRBJ2-2, the V gene TRBV10-3; possibly TRBD1 for D (5 bases). CDR3 length equals 16 residues. The germline gives CDR1 ENHRY, CDR2 SYGVKD. Trimming stripped 1 base from V and 0 bases from J, with 9 bases between. The CDR3 protein is CAISELRGSNTGELFF. The DNA for the CDR3 is TGTGCCATCAGTGAGTTAAGGGGTTCGAACACCGGGGAGCTGTTTTTT.

The genes are TRBV3-1 and TRBJ2-5; 7 nucleotides line up with TRBD1. The J call could be wrong; TRBJ2-1 is a better fit for the DNA end. The V gene's germline CDR1 is LGHDT and CDR2 YNNKEL (reference sequence). This CDR3 contains 15 residues. Here the CDR3 DNA reads TGTGCCAGCAGCCAAGTTGGACAGGATTACAATGAGCAGTTCTTC. The encoded protein is CASSQVGQDYNEQFF.

This clonotype has a count of ten or more. Sequence at one end of the junction differs from germline and may be a read error. This sequence joins TRBV4-1 and TRBJ1-1; D might be TRBD1 (5 bases). This CDR3 is 12 amino acids long. The germline gives CDR1 MGHRA, CDR2 YSYEKL. The CDR3 region is CASSQGDTEAFF. For the CDR3, the DNA is TGTGCCAGCAGCCAAGGGGACACTGAAGCTTTCTTT.

This clonotype has a handful of counts. The rearrangement joins TRBV6-1 to TRBJ2-7, with D possibly being TRBD1 (5 bases). This CDR3 contains 13 residues. Germline-derived CDR1 and CDR2 are MNHNS and SASEGT. The germline V and J ends were trimmed by 11 bases and 0 bases, with 14 bases remaining between them. CDR3 amino acids: CAAYPQGSYEQYF. The CDR3 nucleotides are TGTGCCGCCTACCCGCAGGGCTCCTACGAGCAGTACTTC.

This rearrangement joins TRBV12-3 or TRBV12-4 to TRBJ2-7; no clear D gene. Trimming cost V 4 bases and J 6 bases, with 10 bases left between them. The CDR3 covers 12 residues. The CDR3 is CASSSRHGEQYF. CDR3 nucleotide sequence: TGTGCCAGCAGTTCCCGACACGGCGAGCAGTACTTC.

The chain uses TRBV7-6 and TRBJ2-1, with 11 bases matching TRBD1. Trimming removed 0 bases from V and 16 bases from J; junction bases left unmatched: 14. CDR1 is SGHVS, CDR2 FNYEAQ, per germline. This CDR3 contains 16 residues. The CDR3 DNA sequence: TGTGCCAGCAGCTTAGCCGGCGGACAGGGGGCGCGAATCGATTTCTTC. This gives the protein CASSLAGGQGARIDFF.

In its sample, this clonotype was seen a few times. CDR3 bases: TGCGCCAGCAGCTTGGTTACAGAGGGGGACTATAATTCACCCCTCCACTTT. Translated, it gives CASSLVTEGDYNSPLHF. This sequence joins TRBV5-1 and TRBJ1-6; maybe TRBD1 (6 bases). CDR1 and CDR2 (germline): SGHRS, YFSETQ. The CDR3 runs to 17 residues. V dropped 0 bases and J dropped 3 bases, with 13 bases sitting between them.

The V and J genes are TRBV6-1 and TRBJ2-3, with D possibly matching TRBD2 (7 bases). The V end lost 1 base, the J end lost 6 bases, and 17 bases lay between the germline ends. In germline, CDR1 is MNHNS, CDR2 SASEGT. The CDR3 is made up of 16 amino acids. CDR3 coding DNA: TGTGCCAGCAGTGAAGGGCCGGGGGGCGCAGGGGATACGCAGTATTTT. Encoded protein: CASSEGPGGAGDTQYF.

The rearrangement joins TRBV7-8 to TRBJ2-3; D not certain. Germline V gives CDR1 SGHVS, CDR2 FQNEAQ. Trimming pared 0 bases from V and 5 bases from J, leaving 9 bases between. This CDR3 has 14 residues. CDR3 region: CASSLAGPRDTQYF. As DNA, the CDR3 is TGTGCCAGCAGCTTAGCTGGACCCCGAGATACGCAGTATTTT.

The chain joins TRBV6-5 to TRBJ2-6; D unresolved. Germline CDR1 is MNHEY and CDR2 is SVGAGI. The CDR3 is 16 residues long. The V gene lost 4 bases and the J gene lost 1 base, with 11 bases spanning the gap. CDR3 loop: CASSSPHVSGANVLTF. The CDR3 DNA sequence: TGTGCCAGCAGTTCCCCTCACGTATCTGGGGCCAACGTCCTGACTTTC.

This clonotype was picked up a small number of times. This chain joins TRBV7-9 and TRBJ1-1; a weak D match, TRBD1 (5 bases). V was clipped by 3 bases and J by 4 bases, with 12 bases between them. CDR1 SEHNR and CDR2 FQNEAQ come from the germline V gene (reference sequence). This CDR3 comprises 14 residues. The chain's CDR3 is CASSFEGSGTEAFF. The CDR3 nucleotides are TGTGCCAGCAGCTTTGAGGGGTCCGGCACTGAAGCTTTCTTT.

The chain couples TRBV10-3 to TRBJ2-7, with D perhaps TRBD2 (5 bases). Germline values: CDR1 ENHRY, CDR2 SYGVKD. The CDR3 covers 16 residues. Trimming took off 0 bases at V and 0 bases at J, with 12 bases between the two ends. CDR3 DNA: TGTGCCATCAGTGAGTCGGCTAGCCCTAGCTCCTACGAGCAGTACTTC. Residues: CAISESASPSSYEQYF.

This clonotype has just a few counts. The rearrangement uses TRBV11-2 and TRBJ2-3; D is unclear. CDR1 is SGHAT and CDR2 is FQNNGV in the germline V gene. Trimming removed 2 bases at V and 7 bases at J, with 4 bases between. This CDR3 has 11 residues. The CDR3 region is CASSLWNTQYF. CDR3 DNA sequence: TGTGCCAGCAGCTTATGGAATACGCAGTATTTT.

This chain joins TRBV7-2 and TRBJ2-5; TRBD2 matches at 8 bases. Germline loops: CDR1 SGHTA, CDR2 FQGNSA. This CDR3 comprises 16 residues. Trimming removed 4 bases from V and 2 bases from J; junction bases left unmatched: 9. This CDR3 reads CASSSHRAGVQETQYF. The CDR3 DNA is TGTGCCAGCAGCTCGCACCGAGCGGGGGTACAAGAGACCCAGTACTTC.

This clonotype was counted between two and nine times. The gene calls are TRBV14 and TRBJ1-4; D is ambiguous. The V gene lost 1 base and the J gene lost 2 bases, with 14 bases spanning the gap. The length of the CDR3 is 17 residues. The V gene's germline CDR1 is SGHDN and CDR2 FVKESK. In nucleotides, the CDR3 is TGTGCCAGCAGCCAAGGCTCAAAGAGTCCGACTAATGAAAAACTGTTTTTT. Residues: CASSQGSKSPTNEKLFF.

J is TRBJ2-3 and V is TRBV10-3; the match to TRBD2 covers 8 bases. The CDR3 is made up of 14 amino acids. Trimming removed 10 bases from V and 6 bases from J; junction bases left unmatched: 12. In germline, CDR1 is ENHRY, CDR2 SYGVKD. In DNA, the CDR3 is TGTGCCACCAAAATACTAGCGGACTTGGATACGCAGTATTTT. This codes for CATKILADLDTQYF.

J is TRBJ1-5 and V is TRBV14; D gene unclear. The CDR3 extends over 13 amino acids. V lost 1 base and J lost 6, with 7 bases in between. Germline lookup yields CDR1 SGHDN and CDR2 FVKESK. CDR3 sequence: CASSQGPLQPQHF. The DNA of the CDR3 is TGTGCCAGCAGCCAAGGACCACTTCAGCCCCAGCATTTT.